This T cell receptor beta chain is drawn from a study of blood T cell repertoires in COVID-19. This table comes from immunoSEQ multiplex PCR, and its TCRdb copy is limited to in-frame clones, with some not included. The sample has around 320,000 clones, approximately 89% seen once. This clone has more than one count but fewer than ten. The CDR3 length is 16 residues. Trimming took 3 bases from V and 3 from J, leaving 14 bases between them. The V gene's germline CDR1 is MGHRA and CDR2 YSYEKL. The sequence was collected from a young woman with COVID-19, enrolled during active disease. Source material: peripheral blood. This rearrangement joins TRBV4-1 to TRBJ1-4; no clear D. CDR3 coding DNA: TGCGCCAGCAGCCACCCCCCGGAACAGTCTAATGAAAAACTGTTTTTT. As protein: CASSHPPEQSNEKLFF.